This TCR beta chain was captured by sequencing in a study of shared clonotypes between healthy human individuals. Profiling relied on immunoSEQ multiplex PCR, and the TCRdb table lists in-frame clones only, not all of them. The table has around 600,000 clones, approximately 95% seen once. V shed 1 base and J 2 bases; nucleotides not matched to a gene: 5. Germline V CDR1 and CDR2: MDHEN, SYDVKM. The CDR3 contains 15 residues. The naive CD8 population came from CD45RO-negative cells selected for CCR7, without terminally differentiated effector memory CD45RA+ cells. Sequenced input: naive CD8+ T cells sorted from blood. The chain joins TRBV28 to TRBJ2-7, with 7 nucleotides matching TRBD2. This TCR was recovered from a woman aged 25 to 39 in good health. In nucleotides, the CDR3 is TGTGCCAGCAGTTTATTCCGGGAGGCTCCCTACGAGCAGTACTTC. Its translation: CASSLFREAPYEQYF.